The clone carrying this T cell receptor beta chain was seen at least ten times. Its antigen is undetermined. The data are from a study of CD8 T cells in ankylosing spondylitis. General study findings and limits: In ankylosing spondylitis blood, a motif of several highly homologous TCR beta variants appeared characteristic.

Library preparation for TCR beta used quantitative 5'-RACE with molecular barcodes. Each CDR3 protein gets one entry after TCRdb re-called the 5' RACE reads with MiXCR. The data show approximately 100,000 distinct CDR3 sequences, roughly 8% seen once. The V gene lost 6 bases and the J gene lost 1 base, with 18 bases spanning the gap. CDR1 is DFQATT, CDR2 SNEGSKA, per germline (reference sequence). CDR3 length equals 15 residues. The specimen was blood, either unsorted or a sorted T cell fraction (not recorded which). V and J are TRBV20-1 and TRBJ2-5, with D perhaps TRBD2 (6 bases). The receptor's source is a male donor with ankylosing spondylitis or in good health (not recorded which). The CDR3 nucleotides are TGCAGTGCCGCTAGCCGAGGACTACTCCAAGAGACCCAGTACTTC. Its translation is CSAASRGLLQETQYF.